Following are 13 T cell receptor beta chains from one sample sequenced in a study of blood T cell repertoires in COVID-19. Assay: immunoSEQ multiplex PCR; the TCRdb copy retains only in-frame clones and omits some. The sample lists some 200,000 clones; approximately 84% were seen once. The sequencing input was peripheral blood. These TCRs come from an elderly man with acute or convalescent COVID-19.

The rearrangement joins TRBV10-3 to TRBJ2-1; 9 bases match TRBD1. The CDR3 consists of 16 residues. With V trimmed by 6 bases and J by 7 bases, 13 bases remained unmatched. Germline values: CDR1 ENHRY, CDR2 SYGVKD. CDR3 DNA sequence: TGTGCCATCAGCACTCCGACAGGGGGACTAAGGAATGAGCAGTTCTTC. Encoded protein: CAISTPTGGLRNEQFF.

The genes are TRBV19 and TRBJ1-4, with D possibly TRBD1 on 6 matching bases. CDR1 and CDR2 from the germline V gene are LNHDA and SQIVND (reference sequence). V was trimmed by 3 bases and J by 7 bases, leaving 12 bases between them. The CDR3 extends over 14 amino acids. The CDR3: CASSMLDSFEKLFF. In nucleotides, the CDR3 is TGTGCCAGTAGTATGTTGGACAGTTTTGAAAAACTGTTTTTT.

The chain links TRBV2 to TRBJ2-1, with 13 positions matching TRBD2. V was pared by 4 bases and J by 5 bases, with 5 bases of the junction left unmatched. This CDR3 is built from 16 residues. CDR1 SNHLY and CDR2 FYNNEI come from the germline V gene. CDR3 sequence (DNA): TGTGCCAGCAGTGCCGGGACTAGCGGGACGAACAATGAGCAGTTCTTC. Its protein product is CASSAGTSGTNNEQFF.

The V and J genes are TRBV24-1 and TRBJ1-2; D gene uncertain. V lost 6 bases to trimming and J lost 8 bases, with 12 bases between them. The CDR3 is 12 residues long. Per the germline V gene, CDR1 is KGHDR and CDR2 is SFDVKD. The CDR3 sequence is CATSITGEGYTF. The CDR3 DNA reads TGTGCCACCAGTATCACCGGGGAGGGCTACACCTTC.

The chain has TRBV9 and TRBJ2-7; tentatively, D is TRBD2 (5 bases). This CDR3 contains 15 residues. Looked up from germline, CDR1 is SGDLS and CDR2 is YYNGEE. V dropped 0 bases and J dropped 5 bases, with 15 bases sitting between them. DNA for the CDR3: TGTGCCAGCAGCGTAGAGGGAGTTAAAGTCCACGAGCAGTACTTC. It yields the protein CASSVEGVKVHEQYF.

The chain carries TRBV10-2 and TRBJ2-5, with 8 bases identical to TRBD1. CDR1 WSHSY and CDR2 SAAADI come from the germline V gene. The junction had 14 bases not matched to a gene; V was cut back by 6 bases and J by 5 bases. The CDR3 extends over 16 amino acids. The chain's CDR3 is CASREVGQVAMETQYF. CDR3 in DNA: TGCGCCAGCAGAGAGGTGGGACAGGTCGCGATGGAGACCCAGTACTTC.

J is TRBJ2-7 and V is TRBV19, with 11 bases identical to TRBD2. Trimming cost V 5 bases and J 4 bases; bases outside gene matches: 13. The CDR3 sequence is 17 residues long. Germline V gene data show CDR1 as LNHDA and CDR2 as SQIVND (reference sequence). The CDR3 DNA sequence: TGTGCCAGTAGTGCTCCGGGACTAGCGGCGACTCGGTACGAGCAGTACTTC. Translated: CASSAPGLAATRYEQYF.

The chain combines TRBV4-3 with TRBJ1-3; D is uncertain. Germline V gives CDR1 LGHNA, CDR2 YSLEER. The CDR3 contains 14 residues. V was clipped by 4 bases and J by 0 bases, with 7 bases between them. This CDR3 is CASSRGGSGNTIYF. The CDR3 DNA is TGCGCCAGCAGCCGTGGAGGCTCTGGAAACACCATATATTTT.

The CDR3, as DNA: TGTGCCAGCAGCTTAGGGGGGGGCCCAGCCTACGAGCAGTACTTC. This translates into CASSLGGGPAYEQYF. V gene TRBV7-3 combines with J gene TRBJ2-7; TRBD2 is a possible D gene (7 bases). Germline V gene sequence: CDR1 SGHTA, CDR2 FQGTGA. CDR3 length: 15 amino acids. The V end lost 2 bases, the J end lost 2 bases, and 13 bases lay between the germline ends.

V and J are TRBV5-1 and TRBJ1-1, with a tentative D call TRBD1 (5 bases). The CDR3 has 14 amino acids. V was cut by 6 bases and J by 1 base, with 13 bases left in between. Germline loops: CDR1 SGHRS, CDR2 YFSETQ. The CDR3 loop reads CASKRGEWNTEAFF. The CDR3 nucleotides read TGCGCCAGCAAACGGGGGGAGTGGAACACTGAAGCTTTCTTT.

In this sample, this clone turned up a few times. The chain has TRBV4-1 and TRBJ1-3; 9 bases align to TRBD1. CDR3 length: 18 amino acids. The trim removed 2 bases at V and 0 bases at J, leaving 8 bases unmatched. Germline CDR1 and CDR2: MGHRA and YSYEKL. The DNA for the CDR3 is TGCGCCAGCAGCCAACGGACAGGGGCGCTTTTCTCTGGAAACACCATATATTTT. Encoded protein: CASSQRTGALFSGNTIYF.

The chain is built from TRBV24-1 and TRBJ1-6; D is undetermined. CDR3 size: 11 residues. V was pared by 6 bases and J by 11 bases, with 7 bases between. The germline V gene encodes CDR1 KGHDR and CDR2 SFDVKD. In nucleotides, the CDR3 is TGTGCCACCAGTCCCTCCCCACCCCTCCACTTT. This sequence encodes CATSPSPPLHF.

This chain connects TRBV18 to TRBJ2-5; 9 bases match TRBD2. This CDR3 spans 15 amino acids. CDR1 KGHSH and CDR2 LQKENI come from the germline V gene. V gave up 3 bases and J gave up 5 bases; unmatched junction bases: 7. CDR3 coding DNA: TGTGCCAGCTCACCCCGCGGGAGCGGGGGGGAGACCCAGTACTTC. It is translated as CASSPRGSGGETQYF.